One T cell receptor beta chain is described in this entry. What this receptor recognizes is not known. The sample holds no much larger clone one base away, and base qualities are not on file. CDR1 and CDR2, looked up from the germline V gene, are SGHTA and FQGTGA. The CDR3, from cysteine to phenylalanine, totals 15 residues. Only the CDR3 portion is preserved as DNA: 45 bases, with reading frame beginning at the first base. V and J are truncated by 0 bases and 2 bases respectively, leaving an intervening sequence of 11 bases. This sample is part of a study of beta chain features in type 1 diabetes (dated by TCRdb to between 2018 and 2020). Notes on the research overall: No differences in mean age, gender distribution, total cell number or subset yield were found between patients and healthy donors. In the study, recently diagnosed type 1 diabetes patients and matched healthy donors were compared on the TCRB repertoires of their sorted circulating CD4+ T cell subsets. Whereas all 30 or so donors provided naive and central memory subsets, regulatory and stem cell-like memory subsets were isolated from just 8 patients and roughly eight healthy donors. A total of around 110,000,000 sorted cells were examined across all samples, and RNA yield correlated strongly with the number of cells per subset. The investigation overall reported the following: Shorter templates might be favored by PCR, yet because patient and control samples were amplified and corrected together, any such skew would affect both groups equally. Because small numbers of individuals were included in the HLA sub-analyses, any influence of HLA type on TCRB rearrangement was left unresolved. The naive, central memory and regulatory TCRB repertoires appeared to resemble one another more closely among patients than among healthy donors. Sequencing cDNA rather than genomic DNA could over-represent highly expressing activated cells, although activation and CD3 levels did not differ between groups. At VDJ recombination sites, type 1 diabetes patients had fewer insertions and more deleted nucleotides, which implies abnormalities in thymic rearrangement. A moderate but significant shortening of TCRB CDR3 length was observed in type 1 diabetes patients in all four CD4+ subsets.

A single peripheral blood draw of roughly 0.11 L on average was collected from each donor into heparinised tubes. Naive, central memory, regulatory and stem cell-like memory CD4+ T cells were sorted on a BD FACSAria II using a panel including CD45RO, CCR7, CD25, CD127, CD95 and CD27. All sorted populations exceeded 95% purity. PBMCs were isolated right away by Lymphoprep density gradient centrifugation and were stained directly, without culture. So that batch effects would be minimized, each experiment stained and sorted samples in pairs, pairing one healthy donor with one patient. The entire isolated RNA was reverse transcribed using the High Capacity cDNA Reverse Transcription Kit, and thus expressed TCRB transcripts were sequenced. Naive, central memory and regulatory T cell samples underwent deep immunoSEQ sequencing, averaging about 3.5 million total reads per sample. Sorted cells were lysed in RLT buffer and RNA was extracted with DNase-treated RNeasy Micro or Mini kits, depending on cell number. To prevent cross-contamination, every cell subset was processed on its own, while patient and healthy donor samples were processed together. The immunoSEQ multiplex PCR was used to amplify TCRB sequences from cDNA, yielding 87-bp fragments that span the CDR3 region. Sequencing of the amplicons was performed on the Illumina HiSeq platform. The original methods were these. Synthetic template baselines were used to correct PCR bias computationally, reads within Hamming distance 2 were collapsed together, and singletons that could not be merged were discarded. Reads were aligned to IMGT to assign V, D and J genes, CDR3 length, and insertions or deletions at six rearrangement sites. Within each subset, clonotype counts were normalized to sorted cell number, after which true diversity and Gini coefficients were computed with the tcR R package. The overlap coefficient, calculated on TCRB nucleotide sequences, was used to quantify repertoire sharing. Out-of-frame TCRB sequences from naive cells were analyzed to stand in for the pre-selection repertoire. TCRdb limited this immuneACCESS table to in-frame rearrangements with V and J called. A share of clones is missing; checked studies link under half to unresolved V genes, and the rest is unexplained. The D gene and trimming were derived from the DNA, and the V and J assignments and clone size from that table. This sample comprises under 450,000 clones, about 15% of them detected only once. The top ten clones comprise approximately 0.019% of the sample.

The source of this sequence is a woman between 18 and 29 years old in good health. Recombination connected TRBV7-3 to TRBJ2-7, with the D gene not clear enough to name. Source material: naive CD4+ T cells from blood. The cell subset or site label on this specimen signifies: true naive CD4+ T cells. The nucleotide sequence reads as follows: TGTGCCAGCAGCTTAACGGCAGGTCCTACCTACGAGCAGTACTTC. This translates into CASSLTAGPTYEQYF. Here the CDR3 is joined to the reference TRBV7-3 and TRBJ2-7 genes, and the full variable domain is: GAGVSQTPSNKVTEKGKYVELRCDPISGHTALYWYRQSLGQGPEFLIYFQGTGAADDSGLPNDRFFAVRPEGSVSTLKIQRTERGDSAVYLCASSLTAGPTYEQYFGPGTRLTVT.